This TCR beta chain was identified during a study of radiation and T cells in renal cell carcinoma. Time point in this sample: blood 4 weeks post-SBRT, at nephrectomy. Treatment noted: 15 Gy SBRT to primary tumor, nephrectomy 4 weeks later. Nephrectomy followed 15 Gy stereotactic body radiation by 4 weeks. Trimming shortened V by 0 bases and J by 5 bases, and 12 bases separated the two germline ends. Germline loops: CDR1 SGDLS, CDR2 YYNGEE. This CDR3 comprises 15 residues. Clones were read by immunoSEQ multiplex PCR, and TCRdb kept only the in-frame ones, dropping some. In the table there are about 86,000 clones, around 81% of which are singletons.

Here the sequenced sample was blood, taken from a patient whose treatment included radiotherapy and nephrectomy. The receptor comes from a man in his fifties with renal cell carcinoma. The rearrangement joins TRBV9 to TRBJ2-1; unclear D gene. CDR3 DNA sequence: TGTGCCAGCAGCGTAGCTCCACAGACAAACAATGAGCAGTTCTTC. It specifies CASSVAPQTNNEQFF.